The present TCR beta chain was sequenced within a study of graft-versus-host responses after intestinal transplantation. Sequencing used immunoSEQ multiplex PCR; TCRdb keeps in-frame clones, though not all of them. The profile shows approximately 90,000 clones, roughly 91% of them singletons. The CDR3 is 16 residues long. The germline V and J ends were trimmed by 2 bases and 2 bases, with 14 bases remaining between them. Germline CDR1 reads MNHEY; CDR2 reads SVGAGI. Points on this clone: Antigen specificity is unknown.

The specimen comprised unstimulated CD8+ T cells sorted from spleen or lymph node cells, sampled before intestinal transplant. The chain couples TRBV6-5 to TRBJ2-3; the D is unclear. This TCR came from a human donor who received an intestinal transplant. The CDR3 loop reads CASSYGGDHTTDTQYF. The CDR3 DNA is TGTGCCAGCAGTTACGGTGGAGACCACACCACAGATACGCAGTATTTT.